The 5 T cell receptor beta chains below were found in one sample sequenced in a study of shared clonotypes between healthy human individuals. Sequencing was performed with immunoSEQ multiplex PCR; in TCRdb, only in-frame clones are kept and a portion is missing. The sample holds more than 2,000,000 clones, more than 80% seen once. The specimen was naive CD4+ T cells from PBMCs. Subset specified: CD45RA+ positively selected. The receptors originated from a man between 18 and 29 years old in good health. Some clones in this sample may be carry-over from other donors' samples.

The V gene is TRBV28, the J gene TRBJ1-3, with D unclear. The germline V gene encodes CDR1 MDHEN and CDR2 SYDVKM. This CDR3 has 17 residues. V shed 4 bases and J shed 4 bases, with 20 bases lying between them. The CDR3 region has the DNA TGTGCCAGCAGTTCCTCTGACTGGGCCTCCCGGGGAAACACCATATATTTT. Translating gives CASSSSDWASRGNTIYF.

CDR3 sequence: CASSLDVASRGEQYF. DNA of the CDR3: TGTGCCAGCAGCTTAGACGTAGCCTCGAGGGGGGAGCAGTACTTC. This rearrangement joins TRBV7-2 to TRBJ2-7; possible D gene TRBD1, 6 bases. The germline V gene has CDR1 SGHTA and CDR2 FQGNSA. The CDR3 runs to 15 residues. V was pared by 1 base and J by 7 bases, with 17 bases between.

This clone is a singleton in its sample. The rearrangement joins TRBV11-2 to TRBJ2-5; 7 positions agree with TRBD2. CDR1 SGHAT and CDR2 FQNNGV come from the germline V gene. The trim removed 1 base at V and 4 bases at J, leaving 6 bases unmatched. The CDR3 runs 15 residues. The CDR3 loop is CASSLGAGRGETQYF. The DNA of the CDR3 is TGTGCCAGCAGCTTAGGGGCTGGGAGGGGAGAGACCCAGTACTTC.

The rearrangement joins TRBV11-1 to TRBJ1-2; D gene ambiguous. The CDR3 contains 14 residues. The germline V and J ends were trimmed by 5 bases and 2 bases, with 12 bases remaining between them. From germline, CDR1 is SGHAT and CDR2 FQDESV (reference sequence). Here the CDR3 DNA reads TGTGCCAGCAGCCCGGACCCTTGGAACTATGGCTACACCTTC. Its translation is CASSPDPWNYGYTF.

V usage is TRBV5-1 and J usage is TRBJ1-2; possible D gene TRBD1, 6 bases. From germline, CDR1 is SGHRS and CDR2 YFSETQ. Between the trimmed V and J ends, which lost 2 bases and 6 bases, there was a span of 14 bases. This CDR3 is 14 amino acids long. This CDR3 is CASSFGGAGDGYTF. DNA for the CDR3: TGCGCCAGCAGCTTCGGTGGGGCAGGGGATGGCTACACCTTC.